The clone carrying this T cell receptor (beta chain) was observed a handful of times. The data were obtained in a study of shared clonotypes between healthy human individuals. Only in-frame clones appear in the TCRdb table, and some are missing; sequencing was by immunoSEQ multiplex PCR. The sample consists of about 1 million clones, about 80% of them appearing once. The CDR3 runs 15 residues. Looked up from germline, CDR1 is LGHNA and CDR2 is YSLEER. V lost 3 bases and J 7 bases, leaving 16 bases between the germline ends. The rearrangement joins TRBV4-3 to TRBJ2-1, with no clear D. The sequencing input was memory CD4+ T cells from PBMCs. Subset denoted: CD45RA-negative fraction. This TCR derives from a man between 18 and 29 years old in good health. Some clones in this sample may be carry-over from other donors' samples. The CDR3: CASSHLEWQSNEQFF. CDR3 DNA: TGCGCCAGCAGCCACCTAGAGTGGCAGTCTAATGAGCAGTTCTTC.